A selection of T cell receptor beta chains follows, all from one sample in a study of OX40 agonist ivuxolimab in advanced cancers. Here immunoSEQ multiplex PCR was the method, and the copy in TCRdb shows in-frame clones only, minus some. The data hold about 94,000 clones, with around 87% observed a single time. The sample here was CD4+ or CD8+ T cells sorted from blood, taken in a trial of the OX40 agonist ivuxolimab. The receptors here all came from an adult with an advanced solid tumor such as melanoma, head and neck, liver or kidney cancer. The CDR3 runs from the conserved cysteine through the conserved F or W. D genes are given only for firm matches. Clone size, where shown, is once, few, many, or a class for clones that have expanded.

j_gene: TRBJ1-1; v_gene: TRBV7-2; abundance: once; d_gene: .; CDR3nt: TGTGCCAGCAGCTTAGCGCTCAGGGTAAATACTGAAGCTTTCTTT; CDR3aa: CASSLALRVNTEAFF
j_gene: TRBJ1-5; v_gene: TRBV5-1; abundance: .; d_gene: .; CDR3nt: TGCGCCAGCAGCTTGGCCGCGGGAGGGTTGGAAACCCAGCATTTT; CDR3aa: CASSLAAGGLETQHF
j_gene: TRBJ1-2; v_gene: TRBV7-8; abundance: .; d_gene: .; CDR3nt: TGTGCCAGCAGCTTAGGCCAGGGGAGGAATGGCTACACCTTC; CDR3aa: CASSLGQGRNGYTF
j_gene: TRBJ2-1; v_gene: TRBV15; abundance: .; d_gene: .; CDR3nt: TGTGCCACCAGCAGAGATAGGCTAGTCGTCAATGAGCAGTTCTTC; CDR3aa: CATSRDRLVVNEQFF
j_gene: TRBJ1-1; v_gene: TRBV7-8; abundance: .; d_gene: .; CDR3nt: TGTGCCAGCGGCCTCTTTGGAGGGGGGGGCACTGAAGCTTTCTTT; CDR3aa: CASGLFGGGGTEAFF
j_gene: TRBJ1-5; v_gene: TRBV5-5; abundance: .; d_gene: TRBD1; CDR3nt: TGTGCCAGCAGCCCTTGGACAGGTTCTACTAATCAGCCCCAGCATTTT; CDR3aa: CASSPWTGSTNQPQHF
j_gene: TRBJ2-7; v_gene: TRBV7-9; abundance: .; d_gene: .; CDR3nt: TGTGCCAGCAGCTCTCACAGGGATTCGGACGAGCAGTACTTC; CDR3aa: CASSSHRDSDEQYF
j_gene: TRBJ1-1; v_gene: TRBV7-2; abundance: .; d_gene: .; CDR3nt: TGTGCCAGCAGCGTTGGACAGTCCTGGGGTGAAGCTTTCTTT; CDR3aa: CASSVGQSWGEAFF
j_gene: TRBJ1-6; v_gene: TRBV28; abundance: .; d_gene: .; CDR3nt: TGTGCCAGCCAGGGCCCTTCGCAGGCCCCACCCCTCCACTTT; CDR3aa: CASQGPSQAPPLHF
j_gene: TRBJ1-1; v_gene: TRBV7-2; abundance: .; d_gene: .; CDR3nt: TGTGCCAGCAGCTTAGCATACGGAGGCCCAGCTTTCTTT; CDR3aa: CASSLAYGGPAFF
j_gene: TRBJ2-1; v_gene: TRBV7-2; abundance: .; d_gene: .; CDR3nt: TGTGCCAGCACCGTTACGGACCCAATCTTCGATGAGCAGTTCTTC; CDR3aa: CASTVTDPIFDEQFF
j_gene: TRBJ1-5; v_gene: TRBV30; abundance: .; d_gene: .; CDR3nt: TGTGCCTGGAGTGTACTTGCGGTAGGGCCCCAGCATTTT; CDR3aa: CAWSVLAVGPQHF
j_gene: TRBJ2-3; v_gene: TRBV27; abundance: once; d_gene: .; CDR3nt: TGTGCCAGCAGGGCAAGAACAGATACGCAGTATTTT; CDR3aa: CASRARTDTQYF
j_gene: TRBJ2-6; v_gene: TRBV5-1; abundance: few; d_gene: TRBD1; CDR3nt: TGCGCCAGCACCGTACAGGGGTCTGGGGCCAACGTCCTGACTTTC; CDR3aa: CASTVQGSGANVLTF
j_gene: TRBJ1-1; v_gene: TRBV7-2; abundance: .; d_gene: TRBD1; CDR3nt: TGTGCCAGCAGCTTAGAGCGGGACAGACCTGAAGCTTTCTTT; CDR3aa: CASSLERDRPEAFF
j_gene: TRBJ2-5; v_gene: TRBV5-1; abundance: .; d_gene: TRBD1; CDR3nt: TGCGCCAGCAGCTTGTCCCGGGACAGATTACAAGAGACCCAGTACTTC; CDR3aa: CASSLSRDRLQETQYF
j_gene: TRBJ1-2; v_gene: TRBV20-1; abundance: .; d_gene: .; CDR3nt: TGCAGTGCTAGCAAGGATGGCTACACCTTC; CDR3aa: CSASKDGYTF
j_gene: TRBJ2-5; v_gene: TRBV5-1; abundance: .; d_gene: .; CDR3nt: TGCGCCAGCAGCTGGCAAGGCGAGGTGGCCCAGTACTTC; CDR3aa: CASSWQGEVAQYF
j_gene: TRBJ2-2; v_gene: TRBV7-2; abundance: .; d_gene: TRBD1; CDR3nt: TGTGCCAGCAGCATAGGGACAGGGTACACCGGGGAGCTGTTTTTT; CDR3aa: CASSIGTGYTGELFF
j_gene: TRBJ1-5; v_gene: TRBV18; abundance: .; d_gene: .; CDR3nt: TGTGCCAGCTCGGCGGACAGAGATCAGCCCCAGCATTTT; CDR3aa: CASSADRDQPQHF
j_gene: TRBJ1-3; v_gene: TRBV10-2; abundance: .; d_gene: .; CDR3nt: TGCGCCAGCAGTGACCTAAGGTTAGCTGGAAACACCATATATTTT; CDR3aa: CASSDLRLAGNTIYF
j_gene: TRBJ1-5; v_gene: TRBV27; abundance: .; d_gene: .; CDR3nt: TGTGCCAGCAGGGCCGGAGGGTCCTATAGCAATCAGCCCCAGCATTTT; CDR3aa: CASRAGGSYSNQPQHF
j_gene: TRBJ1-6; v_gene: TRBV18; abundance: once; d_gene: .; CDR3nt: TGTGCCAGCTCGCCAGAACAGGGCTCACCCCTCCACTTT; CDR3aa: CASSPEQGSPLHF
j_gene: TRBJ1-4; v_gene: TRBV5-1; abundance: .; d_gene: TRBD1; CDR3nt: TGCGCCAGCAGTTCCACAGGGGGAGTTAATGAAAAACTGTTTTTT; CDR3aa: CASSSTGGVNEKLFF
j_gene: TRBJ1-1; v_gene: TRBV5-4; abundance: .; d_gene: .; CDR3nt: TGTGCCAGCAGCTTGGAGTGGCAGAACACTGAAGCTTTCTTT; CDR3aa: CASSLEWQNTEAFF
j_gene: TRBJ2-1; v_gene: TRBV19; abundance: .; d_gene: TRBD1; CDR3nt: TGTGCCAGTACCAGACAGGGGGCCATTTACAATGAGCAGTTCTTC; CDR3aa: CASTRQGAIYNEQFF
j_gene: TRBJ1-6; v_gene: TRBV27; abundance: once; d_gene: TRBD1; CDR3nt: TGTGCCAGCAGGACACAGGGGTTTAAGGGCTCCTATAATTCACCCCTCCACTTT; CDR3aa: CASRTQGFKGSYNSPLHF
j_gene: TRBJ2-7; v_gene: TRBV4-3; abundance: .; d_gene: TRBD1; CDR3nt: TGCGCCAGCAGCCAAACCGGGACAGATCCCTACGAGCAGTACTTC; CDR3aa: CASSQTGTDPYEQYF
j_gene: TRBJ2-5; v_gene: TRBV10-2; abundance: .; d_gene: .; CDR3nt: TGCGCCAGTCTTCGGCGGGGTCAAGAGACCCAGTACTTC; CDR3aa: CASLRRGQETQYF
j_gene: TRBJ2-7; v_gene: TRBV30; abundance: .; d_gene: TRBD1; CDR3nt: TGTGCCTGGGGACAGGGGAGAGAGCAGTACTTC; CDR3aa: CAWGQGREQYF
j_gene: TRBJ2-1; v_gene: TRBV15; abundance: .; d_gene: TRBD2; CDR3nt: TGTGCCACCAGCCTGCTACTAGCGGGGGGGGCCAATGAGCAGTTCTTC; CDR3aa: CATSLLLAGGANEQFF
j_gene: TRBJ2-5; v_gene: TRBV6-6; abundance: .; d_gene: TRBD2; CDR3nt: TGTGCCAGCGGGAGGGGCGAGACCCAGTACTTC; CDR3aa: CASGRGETQYF
j_gene: TRBJ1-1; v_gene: TRBV5-6; abundance: .; d_gene: .; CDR3nt: TGTGCCAGCAGTCCGGCGGGGAGGGGACCGTTGAACACTGAAGCTTTCTTT; CDR3aa: CASSPAGRGPLNTEAFF
j_gene: TRBJ2-1; v_gene: TRBV5-1; abundance: .; d_gene: .; CDR3nt: TGCGCCAGCAGCTCAGGGGCCCCACCACCACACCCGAGCTCCTACAATGAGCAGTTCTTC; CDR3aa: CASSSGAPPPHPSSYNEQFF
j_gene: TRBJ1-5; v_gene: TRBV7-9; abundance: .; d_gene: .; CDR3nt: TGTGCCAGCAGCTTAATGTCCAGTAGCAATCAGCCCCAGCATTTT; CDR3aa: CASSLMSSSNQPQHF
j_gene: TRBJ2-2; v_gene: TRBV27; abundance: .; d_gene: .; CDR3nt: TGTGCCAGCATGGTGGCTGGGGCGGGCACCGGGGAGCTGTTTTTT; CDR3aa: CASMVAGAGTGELFF
j_gene: TRBJ2-1; v_gene: TRBV6-4; abundance: .; d_gene: .; CDR3nt: TGTGCCAGCAGTGTCCAGGGGGGAAATGAGCAGTTCTTC; CDR3aa: CASSVQGGNEQFF
j_gene: TRBJ2-7; v_gene: TRBV11-3; abundance: .; d_gene: TRBD2; CDR3nt: TGTGCCAGCAGCTTAGACTGGGAGGGTGTGCCGGGATACGAGCAGTACTTC; CDR3aa: CASSLDWEGVPGYEQYF
j_gene: TRBJ2-7; v_gene: TRBV6-6; abundance: .; d_gene: .; CDR3nt: TGTGCCAGCAGGGGGGGCGGCAGCTCCTACGAGCAGTACTTC; CDR3aa: CASRGGGSSYEQYF
j_gene: TRBJ2-7; v_gene: TRBV5-1; abundance: .; d_gene: TRBD1; CDR3nt: TGCGCCAGCAGCCTAGCCGGGACAGGGATAAACGAGCAGTACTTC; CDR3aa: CASSLAGTGINEQYF
j_gene: TRBJ1-1; v_gene: TRBV19; abundance: .; d_gene: .; CDR3nt: TGTGCCAGTATCCGGACTAACACTGAAGCTTTCTTT; CDR3aa: CASIRTNTEAFF
j_gene: TRBJ1-1; v_gene: TRBV5-1; abundance: .; d_gene: TRBD1; CDR3nt: TGCGCCAGCAGCCAGGACAGGGGCCCTGAAGCTTTCTTT; CDR3aa: CASSQDRGPEAFF
j_gene: TRBJ1-1; v_gene: TRBV4-2; abundance: .; d_gene: .; CDR3nt: TGTGCCAGCAGCCAGCGGACAGTCGTGGACACTGAAGCTTTCTTT; CDR3aa: CASSQRTVVDTEAFF